The present TCR beta chain was sequenced within a study of blood T cells in healthy people across ages. Looked up from germline, CDR1 is LGHDT and CDR2 is YNNKEL (reference sequence). The CDR3 has 12 amino acids. The germline V and J ends were trimmed by 4 bases and 9 bases, with 10 bases remaining between them. Alongside a J-beta primer mix, a sample-barcoded 5' primer served in a second PCR lasting about 7 to 11 cycles. TCRdb redid the calling of the 5' RACE reads with MiXCR, one entry per CDR3 protein. The table shows 650,000 to 700,000 distinct CDR3 sequences, with more than 45% occurring only once. Overall study findings and caveats: Observed TCR beta diversity per million T cells went down as age went up. This fall followed a roughly linear course with age. With unsorted PBMCs, a conclusive comparison of naive versus antigen-experienced cells was not possible.

In the case of this clonotype: The antigen remains unidentified.

The V and J genes are TRBV3-1 and TRBJ1-5; D not certain. Sequenced input: blood. The origin of this receptor is a woman of 80 years or more in good health. The CDR3 nucleotides read TGTGCCAGCAGCCGTAAGTGGGGGCCCCAGCATTTT. Its translation: CASSRKWGPQHF.